These 23 T cell receptor beta chains were all obtained from the same sample, sequenced in a study of blood T cell repertoires in COVID-19. Produced via immunoSEQ multiplex PCR; TCRdb's table is partial and in-frame only. The top ten clones hold less than 5% of a sample with around 92,000 clones, about 74% of them seen once. The sequenced sample consisted of peripheral blood. The origin of the receptors is a man between 65 and 85 years old with COVID-19, enrolled during active disease.

The chain has TRBV19 and TRBJ2-2; tentatively, D is TRBD1 (6 bases). The CDR3 loop spans 13 amino acids. V gave up 5 bases and J gave up 4 bases, with 8 bases separating them. Germline V lookup: CDR1 LNHDA, CDR2 SQIVND (reference sequence). As DNA, the CDR3 is TGTGCCAGTAGTCAAGGGGGCACCGGGGAGCTGTTTTTT. Protein product: CASSQGGTGELFF.

This clone was seen only a few times. The chain has TRBV7-9 and TRBJ1-4; 9 bases are shared with TRBD1. Germline V gene lookup returns CDR1 SEHNR and CDR2 FQNEAQ (reference sequence). The V gene end was trimmed by 2 bases and the J gene end by 6 bases; junction bases not matched to a gene: 4. The CDR3 is 15 amino acids. DNA for the CDR3: TGTGCCAGCAGCTTACGAACAGGGGGCCATGAAAAACTGTTTTTT. This sequence encodes CASSLRTGGHEKLFF. Filled out from reference TRBV7-9 and TRBJ1-4, the complete variable domain reads DTGVSQNPRHKITKRGQNVTFRCDPISEHNRLYWYRQTLGQGPEFLTYFQNEAQLEKSRLLSDRFSAERPKGSFSTLEIQRTEQGDSAMYLCASSLRTGGHEKLFFGSGTQLSVL.

The chain joins TRBV12-5 to TRBJ2-5; D is perhaps TRBD1 (6 bases). Trimming removed 9 bases from V and 1 base from J, with 21 bases in between. The CDR3 sequence is 16 residues long. Per germline, CDR1 LGHNT and CDR2 FRNRAP. The CDR3 DNA is TGTGCTAGCTCGTTCAATTTCGGACAGACCCAAGAGACCCAGTACTTC. This codes for CASSFNFGQTQETQYF.

This clone was recorded once. In DNA form, the CDR3 reads TGTGCCAGCAGCGTGGGACTAGCGGGAGTGGGGGGAGAGACCCAGTACTTC. It encodes CASSVGLAGVGGETQYF. The chain carries TRBV7-2 and TRBJ2-5, with 14 bases identical to TRBD2. J gave up 4 bases and V 5 bases, and 9 bases lay outside the gene matches. Looked up from germline, CDR1 is SGHTA and CDR2 is FQGNSA. This CDR3 has 17 residues.

In this sample, this clone turned up a few times. The V call is TRBV5-1, the J call TRBJ1-1; 9 positions match TRBD1. The CDR3 is 15 amino acids. V gave up 6 bases and J gave up 1 base; unmatched junction bases: 7. The V gene's germline CDR1 is SGHRS and CDR2 YFSETQ. CDR3 loop: CASTRDRAENTEAFF. CDR3 nucleotide sequence: TGCGCCAGCACCCGGGACAGGGCCGAGAACACTGAAGCTTTCTTT.

This clone appeared a few times. The genes are TRBV4-1 and TRBJ2-1; 11 bases are shared with TRBD2. The J segment lost 3 bases and the V segment lost 4 bases, leaving 5 bases of the junction unmatched. The CDR3 extends over 16 amino acids. Germline-derived CDR1 and CDR2 are MGHRA and YSYEKL. CDR3: CASSRDTSGSYNEQFF. The CDR3 DNA reads as TGCGCCAGCAGCCGGGATACTAGCGGGAGCTACAATGAGCAGTTCTTC.

The chain recombines TRBV7-2 with TRBJ2-7; 8 nucleotides align to TRBD2. There are 14 residues in the CDR3. Unmatched junction bases numbered 10, after V lost 5 bases and J lost 7 bases. Germline V gives CDR1 SGHTA, CDR2 FQGNSA. For the CDR3, the DNA is TGTGCCAGCAGCCTAGGACTAGCTTCGTGGGAGCAGTACTTC. Translation: CASSLGLASWEQYF.

The chain uses TRBV2 and TRBJ2-1, with 9 bases aligning to TRBD2. V shed 7 bases and J 11 bases; nucleotides not matched to a gene: 18. Germline V CDR1 and CDR2: SNHLY, FYNNEI. CDR3 length: 16 residues. As DNA, the CDR3 is TGTGCCAGCACCCTATCCTTAGCGGGAGCTATGGGAAAGCAGTTCTTC. It specifies CASTLSLAGAMGKQFF.

This clone appeared a single time. This sequence joins TRBV5-6 and TRBJ2-7; 8 bases fit TRBD2. This CDR3 has 14 residues. After removal of 2 bases from V and 2 bases from J, the junction contained 3 bases not matched to a gene. Per germline, CDR1 SGHDT and CDR2 YYEEEE. CDR3 coding DNA: TGTGCCAGCAGCTTTACTAGCGGAACCTACGAGCAGTACTTC. Encoded protein: CASSFTSGTYEQYF.

V and J are TRBV28 and TRBJ2-7, with TRBD1 matching over 10 bases. Looked up from germline, CDR1 is MDHEN and CDR2 is SYDVKM. This CDR3 is 16 amino acids long. V dropped 5 bases and J dropped 2; count of bases not matched to a gene: 9. The CDR3 is CASSALPGQGTYEQYF. CDR3 DNA sequence: TGTGCCAGCAGTGCCTTACCGGGACAGGGGACCTACGAGCAGTACTTC. Combining the CDR3 with reference TRBV28 and TRBJ2-7 gives the whole variable domain DVKVTQSSRYLVKRTGEKVFLECVQDMDHENMFWYRQDPGLGLRLIYFSYDVKMKEKGDIPEGYSVSREKKERFSLILESASTNQTSMYLCASSALPGQGTYEQYFGPGTRLTVT.

The chain recombines TRBV6-5 with TRBJ2-3, with TRBD1 as a possible D gene (6 bases). CDR3 length: 13 amino acids. The germline CDR1 and CDR2 sequences are MNHEY and SVGAGI. V was trimmed by 0 bases and J by 6 bases, leaving 7 bases between them. CDR3 in amino acids: CASSYSRGDTQYF. CDR3 DNA sequence: TGTGCCAGCAGTTACTCGAGGGGGGATACGCAGTATTTT.

The chain links TRBV29-1 to TRBJ2-2; 7 bases agree with TRBD1. V lost 6 bases to trimming and J lost 5 bases; unmatched junction nucleotides: 6. The CDR3 has 13 residues. In germline, CDR1 is SQVTM, CDR2 ANQGSEA. The CDR3 sequence is CSVGQTLTGELFF. The CDR3 DNA reads as TGCAGCGTGGGACAGACCCTAACCGGGGAGCTGTTTTTT.

The chain couples TRBV7-9 to TRBJ2-7; D perhaps matches TRBD2 (7 bases). The germline V gene encodes CDR1 SEHNR and CDR2 FQNEAQ (reference sequence). This CDR3 has 15 amino acids. The germline V and J ends were trimmed by 5 bases and 1 base, with 15 bases remaining between them. In nucleotides, the CDR3 is TGTGCCAGCAGCCCACAGGGAGGGACATCCTACGAGCAGTACTTC. Amino acids: CASSPQGGTSYEQYF.

This chain links TRBV6-5 with TRBJ2-7, with 10 bases aligning to TRBD1. This CDR3 is built from 15 residues. Germline V gene sequence: CDR1 MNHEY, CDR2 SVGAGI. Trimming took 6 bases from V and 2 from J; bases not matched to a gene: 7. CDR3 in amino acids: CASRAGTGATYEQYF. DNA of the CDR3: TGTGCCAGCAGAGCCGGGACAGGGGCCACCTACGAGCAGTACTTC.

This clone appeared a few times. The J gene is TRBJ1-6, the V gene TRBV18; 10 nucleotides match TRBD1. Trimming cost V 4 bases and J 7 bases; bases outside gene matches: 4. Germline values: CDR1 KGHSH, CDR2 LQKENI. The length of the CDR3 is 15 residues. As DNA, the CDR3 is TGTGCCAGCTCACGAACGGGACAGGGGAATTCACCCCTCCACTTT. Its protein is CASSRTGQGNSPLHF.

This chain links TRBV27 with TRBJ1-1, with 8 bases fitting TRBD1. CDR3 length equals 13 residues. V lost 6 bases, J lost 2 bases, and 2 bases stayed unmatched. The germline CDR1 and CDR2 sequences are MNHEY and SMNVEV (reference sequence). Here the CDR3 reads CASSGQGNTEAFF. The CDR3 nucleotides read TGTGCCAGCAGCGGACAGGGCAACACTGAAGCTTTCTTT.

V is TRBV21-1 and J is TRBJ2-5; TRBD1, as called in the table, went unchecked against the DNA. TRBV21-1 is marked as a pseudogene. The CDR3 contains 15 residues. CDR3 residues: CASSKIGTVQETQYF. The CDR3 DNA sequence: TGTGCCAGCAGCAAAATTGGGACAGTTCAAGAGACCCAGTACTTC.

J is TRBJ1-1 and V is TRBV29-1, with D perhaps matching TRBD1 (6 bases). Germline V gives CDR1 SQVTM, CDR2 ANQGSEA. This CDR3 is 14 amino acids long. V was pared by 6 bases and J by 3 bases, with 17 bases between. CDR3 bases: TGCAGCGTACCGGACAGTAGAAGGGACACTGAAGCTTTCTTT. Its protein is CSVPDSRRDTEAFF.

This clone came up a few times. The chain uses TRBV9 and TRBJ2-7, with 7 bases identical to TRBD2. Germline CDR1 and CDR2: SGDLS and YYNGEE. This CDR3 has 14 amino acids. After removal of 0 bases from V and 2 bases from J, the junction contained 2 bases not matched to a gene. DNA for the CDR3: TGTGCCAGCAGCGTAGGGGACTATCCCTACGAGCAGTACTTC. Translation gives CASSVGDYPYEQYF. Together with reference TRBV9 and TRBJ2-7, the CDR3 gives the full variable domain: DSGVTQTPKHLITATGQRVTLRCSPRSGDLSVYWYQQSLDQGLQFLIQYYNGEERAKGNILERFSAQQFPDLHSELNLSSLELGDSALYFCASSVGDYPYEQYFGPGTRLTVT.

The chain has TRBV7-9 and TRBJ1-1; the D gene is possibly TRBD1 (5 bases). The CDR3 spans 17 residues. The germline gives CDR1 SEHNR, CDR2 FQNEAQ (reference sequence). Trimming removed 5 bases from V and 5 bases from J, with 24 bases in between. The CDR3 loop is CASSIYGFQGGRTEAFF. CDR3 in DNA: TGTGCCAGCAGCATTTATGGATTTCAGGGAGGAAGGACTGAAGCTTTCTTT.

V and J are TRBV18 and TRBJ1-2; tentative D call: TRBD1 (5 bases). CDR1 is KGHSH and CDR2 is LQKENI in the germline V gene. With 1 base removed from V and 6 bases from J, the gap between germline ends came to 9 bases. This CDR3 region has 13 residues. CDR3 nucleotides: TGTGCCAGCTCACCACAGGGGCCCAATGGCTACACCTTC. This translates into CASSPQGPNGYTF. The entire variable domain, with the rest obtained from reference TRBV18 and TRBJ1-2, is as follows: NAGVMQNPRHLVRRRGQEARLRCSPMKGHSHVYWYRQLPEEGLKFMVYLQKENIIDESGMPKERFSAEFPKEGPSILRIQQVVRGDSAAYFCASSPQGPNGYTFGSGTRLTVV.

This rearrangement joins TRBV19 to TRBJ1-2; a possible D gene is TRBD1 (6 bases). Germline-derived CDR1 and CDR2 are LNHDA and SQIVND (reference sequence). Between the trimmed V and J ends, which lost 7 bases and 6 bases, there was a span of 15 bases. The CDR3 runs 13 residues. CDR3 nucleotide sequence: TGTGCCAGTACCTACCAAGGGGGGGATGGCTACACCTTC. Translating gives CASTYQGGDGYTF.

This chain connects TRBV29-1 to TRBJ2-1; no definite D call. This CDR3 region has 10 residues. CDR1 is SQVTM and CDR2 is ANQGSEA in the germline V gene. The germline V and J ends were trimmed by 7 bases and 4 bases, with 5 bases remaining between them. The CDR3 loop reads CSASYNEQFF. The CDR3 bases are TGCAGCGCTAGTTACAATGAGCAGTTCTTC.